This T cell receptor (beta chain) derives from a study of cytomegalovirus exposure and HLA in healthy donors. The ends were cut back, 5 bases at V and 5 bases at J, with 22 bases in the middle. CDR1 and CDR2 from the germline V gene are MNHEY and SMNVEV (reference sequence). CDR3 length equals 16 residues. Clones were read by immunoSEQ multiplex PCR, and TCRdb kept only the in-frame ones, dropping some. The table has hundreds of thousands of clones, over 80% seen once. The chain carries TRBV27 and TRBJ2-7; D is possibly TRBD2 (5 bases). Sequenced: PBMCs. The receptor comes from a woman aged 25 to 45 in good health and CMV-seropositive. The CDR3 spells CASSTRRTHAGDEQYF. In DNA form, the CDR3 reads TGTGCCAGCAGTACTCGTAGGACTCACGCTGGCGACGAGCAGTACTTC.